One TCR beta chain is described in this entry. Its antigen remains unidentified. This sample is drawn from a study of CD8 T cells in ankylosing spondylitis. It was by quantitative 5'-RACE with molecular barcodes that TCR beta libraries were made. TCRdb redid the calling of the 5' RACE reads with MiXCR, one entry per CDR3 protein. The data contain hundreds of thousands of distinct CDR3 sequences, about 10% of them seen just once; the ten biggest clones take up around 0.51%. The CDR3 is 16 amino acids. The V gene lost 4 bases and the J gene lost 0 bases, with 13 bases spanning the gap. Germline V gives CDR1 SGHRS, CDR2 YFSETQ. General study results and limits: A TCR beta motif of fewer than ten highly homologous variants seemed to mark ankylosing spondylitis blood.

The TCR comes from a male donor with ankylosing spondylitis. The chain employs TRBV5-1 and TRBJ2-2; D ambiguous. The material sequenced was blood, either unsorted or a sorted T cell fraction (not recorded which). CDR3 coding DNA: TGCGCCAGCAGCCCCCTTGGGGAAACGAACACCGGGGAGCTGTTTTTT. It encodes CASSPLGETNTGELFF.